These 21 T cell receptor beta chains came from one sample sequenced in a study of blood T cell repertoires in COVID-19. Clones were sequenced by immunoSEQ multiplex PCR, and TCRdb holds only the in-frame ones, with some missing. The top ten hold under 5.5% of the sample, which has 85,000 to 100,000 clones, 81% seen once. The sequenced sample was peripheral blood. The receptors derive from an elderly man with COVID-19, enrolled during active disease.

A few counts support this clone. The CDR3 protein is CASSLDRGYEQYF. CDR3 DNA: TGCGCCAGCAGCTTGGATCGGGGCTACGAGCAGTACTTC. The rearrangement uses TRBV5-1 and TRBJ2-7, with D tentatively TRBD2 (5 bases). Trimming took off 0 bases at V and 3 bases at J, with 7 bases between the two ends. The CDR3 has 13 amino acids. From germline, CDR1 is SGHRS and CDR2 YFSETQ.

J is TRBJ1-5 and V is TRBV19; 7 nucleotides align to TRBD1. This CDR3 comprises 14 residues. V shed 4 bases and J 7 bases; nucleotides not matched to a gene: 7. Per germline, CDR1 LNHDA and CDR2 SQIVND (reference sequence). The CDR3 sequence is CASSRTGSTQPQHF. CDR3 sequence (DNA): TGTGCCAGTAGTAGGACAGGTTCAACCCAGCCCCAGCATTTT.

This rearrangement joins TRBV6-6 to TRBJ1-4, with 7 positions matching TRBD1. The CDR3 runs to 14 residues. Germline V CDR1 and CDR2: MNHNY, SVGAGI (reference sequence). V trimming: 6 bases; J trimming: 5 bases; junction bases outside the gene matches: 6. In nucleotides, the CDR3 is TGTGCCAGCAGACCGGGACAGAGAAATGAAAAACTGTTTTTT. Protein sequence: CASRPGQRNEKLFF.

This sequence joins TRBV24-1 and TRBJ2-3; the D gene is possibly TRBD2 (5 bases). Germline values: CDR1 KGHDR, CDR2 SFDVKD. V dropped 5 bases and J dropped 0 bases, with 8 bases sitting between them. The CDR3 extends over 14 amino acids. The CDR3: CATSVRGSTDTQYF. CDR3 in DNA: TGTGCCACCAGTGTCCGGGGAAGCACAGATACGCAGTATTTT.

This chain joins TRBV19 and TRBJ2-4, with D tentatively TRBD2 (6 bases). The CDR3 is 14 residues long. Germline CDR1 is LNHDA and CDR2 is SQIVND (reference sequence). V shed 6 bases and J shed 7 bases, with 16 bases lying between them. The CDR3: CASRTPGLANIQYF. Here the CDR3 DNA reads TGTGCCAGTAGGACCCCGGGACTGGCGAACATTCAGTACTTC.

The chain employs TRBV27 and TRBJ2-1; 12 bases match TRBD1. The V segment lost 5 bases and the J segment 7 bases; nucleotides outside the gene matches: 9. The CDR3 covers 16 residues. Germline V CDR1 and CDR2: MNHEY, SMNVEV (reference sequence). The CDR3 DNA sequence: TGTGCCAGCAGTCCCTGGGGACAGGGGGCTGGGAATGAGCAGTTCTTC. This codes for CASSPWGQGAGNEQFF.

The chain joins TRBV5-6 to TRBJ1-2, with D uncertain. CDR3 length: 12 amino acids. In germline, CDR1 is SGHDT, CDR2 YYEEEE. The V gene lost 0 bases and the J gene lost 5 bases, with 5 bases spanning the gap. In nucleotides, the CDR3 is TGTGCCAGCAGCTTGGTCTCTTATGGCTACACCTTC. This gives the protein CASSLVSYGYTF.

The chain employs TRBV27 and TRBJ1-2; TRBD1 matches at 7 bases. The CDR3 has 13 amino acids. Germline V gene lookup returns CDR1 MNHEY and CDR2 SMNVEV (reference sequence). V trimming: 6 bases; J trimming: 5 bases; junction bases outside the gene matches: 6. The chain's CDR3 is CASRTQGIYGYTF. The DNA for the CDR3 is TGTGCCAGCAGAACACAGGGGATTTATGGCTACACCTTC.

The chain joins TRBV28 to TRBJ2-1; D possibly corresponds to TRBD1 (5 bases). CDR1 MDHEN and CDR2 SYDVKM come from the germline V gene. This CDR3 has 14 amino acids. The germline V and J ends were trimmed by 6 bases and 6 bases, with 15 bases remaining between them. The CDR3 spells CASSRGAKANEQFF. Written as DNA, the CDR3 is TGTGCCAGCAGCCGTGGGGCGAAGGCCAATGAGCAGTTCTTC.

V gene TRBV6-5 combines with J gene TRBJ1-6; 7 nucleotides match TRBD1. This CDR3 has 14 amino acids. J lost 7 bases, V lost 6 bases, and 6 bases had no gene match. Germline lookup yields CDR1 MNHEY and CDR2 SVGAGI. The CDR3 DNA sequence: TGTGCCAGCAGATGGACAGGAGAGAATTCACCCCTCCACTTT. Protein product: CASRWTGENSPLHF.

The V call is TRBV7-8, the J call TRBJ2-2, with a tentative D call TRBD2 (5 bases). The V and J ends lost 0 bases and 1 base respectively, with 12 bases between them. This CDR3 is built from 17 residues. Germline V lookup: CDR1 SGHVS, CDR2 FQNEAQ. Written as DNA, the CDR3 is TGTGCCAGCAGCTTAGCGCTCGGACGGGGGAACACCGGGGAGCTGTTTTTT. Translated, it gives CASSLALGRGNTGELFF.

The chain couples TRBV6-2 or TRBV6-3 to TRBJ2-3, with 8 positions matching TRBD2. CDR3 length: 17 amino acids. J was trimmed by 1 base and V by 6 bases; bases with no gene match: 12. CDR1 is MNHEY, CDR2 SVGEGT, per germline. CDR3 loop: CASSLKGLAGGTDTQYF. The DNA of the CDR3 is TGTGCCAGCAGCTTGAAGGGGCTAGCGGGTGGCACAGATACGCAGTATTTT.

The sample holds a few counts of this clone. In DNA, the CDR3 is TGTGCCAGCAGCTTTTACAGGGTCAACACTGAAGCTTTCTTT. Translating gives CASSFYRVNTEAFF. The chain combines TRBV7-9 with TRBJ1-1, with D possibly being TRBD1 (6 bases). The CDR3 extends over 14 amino acids. Germline CDR1 SEHNR, CDR2 FQNEAQ (reference sequence). With 3 bases removed from V and 2 bases from J, the gap between germline ends came to 10 bases.

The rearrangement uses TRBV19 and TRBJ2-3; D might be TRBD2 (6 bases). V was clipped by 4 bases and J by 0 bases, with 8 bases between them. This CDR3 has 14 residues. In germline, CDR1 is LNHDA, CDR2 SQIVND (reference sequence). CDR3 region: CASSTSGSTDTQYF. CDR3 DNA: TGTGCCAGTAGTACCAGCGGGAGCACAGATACGCAGTATTTT.

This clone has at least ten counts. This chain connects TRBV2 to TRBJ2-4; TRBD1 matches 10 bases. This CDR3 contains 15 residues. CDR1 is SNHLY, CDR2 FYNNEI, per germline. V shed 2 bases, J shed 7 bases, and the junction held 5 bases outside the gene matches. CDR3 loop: CASSEYDRGLNIQYF. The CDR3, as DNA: TGTGCCAGCAGTGAATACGACAGGGGGCTGAACATTCAGTACTTC. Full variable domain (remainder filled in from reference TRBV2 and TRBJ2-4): EPEVTQTPSHQVTQMGQEVILRCVPISNHLYFYWYRQILGQKVEFLVSFYNNEISEKSEIFDDQFSVERPDGSNFTLKIRSTKLEDSAMYFCASSEYDRGLNIQYFGAGTRLSVL.

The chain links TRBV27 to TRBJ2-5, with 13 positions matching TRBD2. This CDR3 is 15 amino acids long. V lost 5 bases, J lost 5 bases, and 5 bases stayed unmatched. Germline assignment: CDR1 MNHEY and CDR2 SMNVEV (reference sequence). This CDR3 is CASSTPGLAGETQYF. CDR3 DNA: TGTGCCAGCAGTACCCCGGGACTAGCGGGGGAGACCCAGTACTTC.

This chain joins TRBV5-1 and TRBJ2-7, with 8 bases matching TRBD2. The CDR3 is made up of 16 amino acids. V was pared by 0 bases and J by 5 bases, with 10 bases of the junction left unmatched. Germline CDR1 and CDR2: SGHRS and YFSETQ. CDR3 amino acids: CASSLVGGGTPNEQYF. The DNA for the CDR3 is TGCGCCAGCAGCTTGGTAGGCGGGGGGACCCCCAACGAGCAGTACTTC.

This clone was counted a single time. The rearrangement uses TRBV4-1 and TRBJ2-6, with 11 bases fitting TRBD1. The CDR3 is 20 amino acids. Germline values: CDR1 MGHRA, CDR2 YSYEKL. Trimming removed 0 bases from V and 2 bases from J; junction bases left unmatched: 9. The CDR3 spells CASSQDTGQGAIAGANVLTF. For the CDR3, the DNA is TGCGCCAGCAGCCAAGATACCGGACAGGGGGCGATTGCTGGGGCCAACGTCCTGACTTTC.

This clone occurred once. The DNA of the CDR3 is TGCGCCAGCAGCTTGGATCGAGCGGGAGGGAACATTCAGTACTTC. This sequence encodes CASSLDRAGGNIQYF. This chain links TRBV5-1 with TRBJ2-4; 10 bases fit TRBD2. J gave up 7 bases and V 0 bases, and 4 bases lay outside the gene matches. The CDR3 covers 15 residues. CDR1 SGHRS and CDR2 YFSETQ come from the germline V gene.

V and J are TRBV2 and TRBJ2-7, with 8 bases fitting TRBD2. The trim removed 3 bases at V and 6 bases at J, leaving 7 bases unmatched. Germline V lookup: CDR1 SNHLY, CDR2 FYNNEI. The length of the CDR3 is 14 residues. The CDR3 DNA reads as TGTGCCAGCAGTGATCGGGGGGGGCCTGGCGAGCAGTACTTC. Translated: CASSDRGGPGEQYF.

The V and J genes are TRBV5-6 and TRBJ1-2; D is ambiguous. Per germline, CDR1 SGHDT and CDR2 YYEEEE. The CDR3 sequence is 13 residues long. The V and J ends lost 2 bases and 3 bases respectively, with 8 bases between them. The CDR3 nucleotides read TGTGCCAGCAGCTTTACAGAGTACTATGGCTACACCTTC. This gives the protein CASSFTEYYGYTF. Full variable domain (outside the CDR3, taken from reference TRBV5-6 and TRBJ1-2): DAGVTQSPTHLIKTRGQQVTLRCSPKSGHDTVSWYQQALGQGPQFIFQYYEEEERQRGNFPDRFSGHQFPNYSSELNVNALLLGDSALYLCASSFTEYYGYTFGSGTRLTVV.